The 4 T cell receptor beta chains below all came from one sample that was sequenced in a study of shared clonotypes between healthy human individuals. Repertoires were generated with immunoSEQ multiplex PCR, while TCRdb's copy carries only in-frame clones and drops some. The sample yields 550,000 to 600,000 clones, roughly four fifths seen once. The sequencing sample was made of PBMCs. The receptors stem from a woman between 40 and 55 years old in good health. Some clones in this sample may be carry-over from other donors' samples.

This chain connects TRBV9 to TRBJ2-2; D not certain. The V gene's germline CDR1 is SGDLS and CDR2 YYNGEE. This CDR3 has 13 residues. V lost 2 bases and J 7 bases, leaving 9 bases between the germline ends. The CDR3 is CASSVRADGELFF. In nucleotides, the CDR3 is TGTGCCAGCAGCGTTCGGGCGGACGGGGAGCTGTTTTTT.

V gene TRBV7-9 combines with J gene TRBJ2-3; 8 bases match TRBD2. Germline V gene data show CDR1 as SEHNR and CDR2 as FQNEAQ (reference sequence). CDR3 size: 16 residues. The ends lost 4 bases at V and 6 bases at J; junction bases unmatched: 12. The DNA of the CDR3 is TGTGCCAGCAGCTCTCGGTGGGCGGGAGGAGGCGATACGCAGTATTTT. Translating gives CASSSRWAGGGDTQYF.

The chain joins TRBV2 to TRBJ2-1; D remains ambiguous. Germline CDR1 SNHLY, CDR2 FYNNEI. The V end was cut by 8 bases, the J end by 3 bases, with 11 bases between. The CDR3 has 13 amino acids. The CDR3 region is CASEVGLYNEQFF. Here the CDR3 DNA reads TGTGCCAGCGAAGTCGGCCTCTACAATGAGCAGTTCTTC.

This clone showed up just a few times. CDR3 in DNA: TGTGCCAGCAGCTTACCTAGCGGGAGCTTAGTGGAGACCCAGTACTTC. This codes for CASSLPSGSLVETQYF. V gene TRBV7-2 combines with J gene TRBJ2-5, with 10 bases matching TRBD2. V dropped 2 bases and J dropped 5; count of bases not matched to a gene: 8. Germline V CDR1 and CDR2: SGHTA, FQGNSA. The CDR3 runs 16 residues.